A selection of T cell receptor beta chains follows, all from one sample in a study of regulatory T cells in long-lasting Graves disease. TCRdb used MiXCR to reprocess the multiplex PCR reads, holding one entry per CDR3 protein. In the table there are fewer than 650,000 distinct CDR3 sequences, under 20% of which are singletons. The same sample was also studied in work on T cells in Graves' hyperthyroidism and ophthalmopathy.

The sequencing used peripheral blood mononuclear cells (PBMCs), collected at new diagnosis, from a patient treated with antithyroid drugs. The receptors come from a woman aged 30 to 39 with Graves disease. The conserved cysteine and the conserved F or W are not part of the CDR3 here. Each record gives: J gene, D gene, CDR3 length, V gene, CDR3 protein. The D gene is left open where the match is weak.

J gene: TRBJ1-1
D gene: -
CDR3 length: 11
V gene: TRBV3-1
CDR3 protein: ASSHGGSTEAF

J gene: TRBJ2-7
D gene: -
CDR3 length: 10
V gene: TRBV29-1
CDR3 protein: SVERGNYEQY

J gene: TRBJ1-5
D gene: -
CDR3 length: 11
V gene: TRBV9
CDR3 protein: ASSPHPGQPQH

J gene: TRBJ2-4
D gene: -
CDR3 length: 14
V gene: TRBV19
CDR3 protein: ASSPGQITAKNIQY

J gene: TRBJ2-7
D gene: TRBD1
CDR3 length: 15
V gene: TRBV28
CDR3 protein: ASSPPPGTGVSDRQY

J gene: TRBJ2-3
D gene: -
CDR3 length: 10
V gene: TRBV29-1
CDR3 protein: TVDRSRDTQY

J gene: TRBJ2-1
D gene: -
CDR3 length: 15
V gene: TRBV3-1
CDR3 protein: ASSPWIGGGAYNEQF

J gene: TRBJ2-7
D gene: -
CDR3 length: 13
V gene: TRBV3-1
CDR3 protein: ASSQVLVRGFEQY

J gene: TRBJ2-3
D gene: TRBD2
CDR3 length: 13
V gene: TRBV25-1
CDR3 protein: ASNAPSGSADTQY

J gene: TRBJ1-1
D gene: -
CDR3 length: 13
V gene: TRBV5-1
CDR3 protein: ASSLVVTGNTEAF

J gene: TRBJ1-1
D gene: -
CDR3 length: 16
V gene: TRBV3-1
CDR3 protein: ASSQAFSWTAGDTEAF

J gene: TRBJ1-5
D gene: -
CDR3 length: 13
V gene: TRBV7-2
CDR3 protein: ASSAFQGNNQPQH

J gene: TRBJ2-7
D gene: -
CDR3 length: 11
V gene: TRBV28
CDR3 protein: AGGRGQPYEQY

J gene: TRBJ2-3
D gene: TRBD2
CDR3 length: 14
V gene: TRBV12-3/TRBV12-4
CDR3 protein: ASRWGLAGGTDTQY

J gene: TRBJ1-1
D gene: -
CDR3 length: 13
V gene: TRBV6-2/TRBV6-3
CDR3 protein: ASSYSSRGVTEAF

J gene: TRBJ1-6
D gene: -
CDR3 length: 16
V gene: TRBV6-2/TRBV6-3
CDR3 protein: ASSYSRGGGGLNSPLH

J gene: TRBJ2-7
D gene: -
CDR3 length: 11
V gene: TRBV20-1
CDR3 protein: SAQGPGYIEQY

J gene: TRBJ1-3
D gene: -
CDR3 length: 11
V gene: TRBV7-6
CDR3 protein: ASSLSAGNTIY

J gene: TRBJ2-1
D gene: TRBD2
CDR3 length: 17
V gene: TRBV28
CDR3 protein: ASSLLDGLAGVPLNEQF

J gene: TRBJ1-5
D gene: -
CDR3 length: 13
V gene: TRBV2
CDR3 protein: ASKPVALGGQPQH

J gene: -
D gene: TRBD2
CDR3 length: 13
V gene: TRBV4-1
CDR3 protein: ASSQGGRASETQY

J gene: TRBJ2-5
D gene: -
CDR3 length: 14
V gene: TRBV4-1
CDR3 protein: ASSQDWQGSWETQY

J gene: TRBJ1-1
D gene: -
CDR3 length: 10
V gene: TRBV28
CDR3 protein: ASSFIAGRAF

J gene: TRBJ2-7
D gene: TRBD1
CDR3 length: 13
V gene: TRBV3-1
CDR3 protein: ASSAPGQGAYEQY

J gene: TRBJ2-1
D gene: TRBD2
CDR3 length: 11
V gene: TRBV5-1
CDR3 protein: ASRTSGTNEQF

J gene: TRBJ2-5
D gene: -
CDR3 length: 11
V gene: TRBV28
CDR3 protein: ASSPPVRETQY

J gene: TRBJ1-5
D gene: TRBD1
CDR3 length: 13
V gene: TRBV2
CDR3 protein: ASRGQGAGNQPQH

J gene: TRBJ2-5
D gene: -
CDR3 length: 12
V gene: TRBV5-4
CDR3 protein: ASSSWGRQETQY

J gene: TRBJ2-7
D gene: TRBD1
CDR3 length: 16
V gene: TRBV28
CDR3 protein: ASSLPDRGFSPSYEQY

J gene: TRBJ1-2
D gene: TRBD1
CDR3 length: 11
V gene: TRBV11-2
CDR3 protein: ASTPGTVVGYT

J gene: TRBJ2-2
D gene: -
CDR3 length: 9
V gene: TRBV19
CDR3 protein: ASQGNGELF

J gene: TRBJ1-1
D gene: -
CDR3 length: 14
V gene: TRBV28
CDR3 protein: ASGPPPQGTNTEAF

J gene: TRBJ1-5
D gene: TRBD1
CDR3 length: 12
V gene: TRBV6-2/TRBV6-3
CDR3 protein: ASRPDRIYQPQH

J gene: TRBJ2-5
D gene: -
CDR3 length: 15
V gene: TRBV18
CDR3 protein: ASSPIIDQGYGETQY

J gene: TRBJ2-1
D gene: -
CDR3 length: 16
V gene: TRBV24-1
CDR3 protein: ATSDLWGPTLPYNEQF

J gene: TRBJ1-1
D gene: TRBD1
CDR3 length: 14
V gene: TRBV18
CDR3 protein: ASSLGTGGLNTEAF

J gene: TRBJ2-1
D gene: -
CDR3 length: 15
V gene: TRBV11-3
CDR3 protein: ASSQAGTQFESNEQF

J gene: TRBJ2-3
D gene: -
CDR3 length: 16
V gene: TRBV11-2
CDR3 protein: ASSAKTRGGRGTDTQY

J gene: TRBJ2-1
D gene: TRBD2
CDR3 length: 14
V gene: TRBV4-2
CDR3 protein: ASAQIAGTSYNEQF

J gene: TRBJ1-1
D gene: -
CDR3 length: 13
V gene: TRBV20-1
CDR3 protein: SARALGGMNTEAF

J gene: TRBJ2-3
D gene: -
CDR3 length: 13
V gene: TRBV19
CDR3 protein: ASSIAGSLTDTQY

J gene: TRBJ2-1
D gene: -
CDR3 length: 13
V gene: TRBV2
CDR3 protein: ASSEDPVSYNEQF

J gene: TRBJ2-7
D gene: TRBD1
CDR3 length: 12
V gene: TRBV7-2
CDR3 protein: ASSYNRGGYEQY

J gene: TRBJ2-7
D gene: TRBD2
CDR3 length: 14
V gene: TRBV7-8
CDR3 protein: ASSFGLAGDGYEQY

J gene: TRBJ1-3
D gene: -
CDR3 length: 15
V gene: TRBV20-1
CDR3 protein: SASGDPSSGLWNAIY

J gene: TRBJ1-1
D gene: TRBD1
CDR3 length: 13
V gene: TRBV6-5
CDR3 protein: ASSLSGGANTEAF

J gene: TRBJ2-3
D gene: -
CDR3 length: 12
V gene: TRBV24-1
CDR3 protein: ATSGSGNPDTQY

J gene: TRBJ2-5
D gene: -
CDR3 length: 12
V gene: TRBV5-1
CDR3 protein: ASSLGGLEETQY

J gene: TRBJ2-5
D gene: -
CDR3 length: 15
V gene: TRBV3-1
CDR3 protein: ASSQEPSRDSTETQY

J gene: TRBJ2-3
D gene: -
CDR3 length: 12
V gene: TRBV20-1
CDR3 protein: SASKEGHTDTQY

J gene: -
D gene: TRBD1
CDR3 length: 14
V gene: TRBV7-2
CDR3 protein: ASSLLGQGARETQY

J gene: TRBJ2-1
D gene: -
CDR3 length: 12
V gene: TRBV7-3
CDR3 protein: ASSLLGQYNEQF

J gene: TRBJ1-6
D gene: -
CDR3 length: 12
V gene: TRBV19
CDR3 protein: ASSMYRDNSPLH